This T cell receptor (beta chain) appears in the sequencing data of a study of blood T cells in healthy people across ages. Whole-study context: Capture by template switching was about one barcoded beta molecule per two T cells. Whole-study results and caveats: In these data, TCR beta diversity tracked strongly with naive T cell percentage.

The germline gives CDR1 SGHTA, CDR2 FQGNSA. The CDR3 is made up of 13 amino acids. A J-beta primer mix and a sample-barcoded 5' primer were used in a second PCR of roughly 6 to 11 cycles. Each cDNA molecule was tagged by a template-switch adaptor that had 12 random nucleotides. TCRdb called the 5' RACE reads again in MiXCR, with one record for every CDR3 protein. Altogether roughly 1,300,000 distinct CDR3 sequences are present, approximately 60% being singletons, with the ten largest covering over 6.5%. This clonotype was detected once. Its antigen remains unidentified. Every donor provided 9.5 to 10 milliliters of peripheral blood.

This TCR was recovered from a man between 18 and 29 years old in good health. The rearrangement links TRBV7-2 to TRBJ2-4, with D possibly matching TRBD2 (6 bases). Near its end, the DNA agrees better with TRBJ2-7, so the J call may be wrong. The sequencing sample was made of blood. For the CDR3, the DNA is TGTGCCAGCAGTGGGACTCCTTCGGGCGAGCAGTACTTC. Its translation is CASSGTPSGEQYF.